This T cell receptor (beta chain) was recorded in a study of tumor and adjacent non-tumor tissue in lung cancer. The template was RNA from unsorted bulk tissue. More than 3 cm separated this lung sample from the edge of the tumor. Trimming took 0 bases from V and 3 from J; bases not matched to a gene: 10. CDR1 is LGHNA and CDR2 is YSLEER in the germline V gene. The CDR3 extends over 17 amino acids. This clonotype was seen many times. The antigen is undetermined. Study-wide points: Tumor TCR diversity, when higher, was linked to shorter survival.

TCRbeta libraries were built with three rounds of nested PCR, modified from ARM-PCR. TCRdb recomputed calls from the multiplex PCR reads with MiXCR, one row per CDR3 protein. The repertoire has approximately 110,000 distinct CDR3 sequences, about 64% of them found once; the top ten carry 15% to 20%. This TCR was recovered from a man in his 60s with non-small cell lung cancer. This chain connects TRBV4-3 to TRBJ2-7; TRBD2 matches at 8 bases. Sequences were obtained from distant non-tumor lung tissue. The DNA of the CDR3 is TGCGCCAGCAGCCAAGATTATCAGCGGGAGAGAGGCTACGAGCAGTACTTC. This translates into CASSQDYQRERGYEQYF.